The T cell receptor (beta chain) described here comes from a study of OX40 agonist ivuxolimab in advanced cancers. V was trimmed by 1 base and J by 0 bases, leaving 7 bases between them. Germline V lookup: CDR1 SGDLS, CDR2 YYNGEE. CDR3 size: 14 residues. TCRdb's table, derived via immunoSEQ multiplex PCR, lists solely in-frame clones and lacks some. The data show 55,000 to 65,000 clones, with more than 85% seen just once and 15% to 20% held by the top ten. The TCR comes from an adult with an advanced solid tumor such as melanoma, head and neck, liver or kidney cancer. The chain is built from TRBV9 and TRBJ1-2; unclear D gene. The sequencing here drew on CD4+ or CD8+ T cells sorted from blood, taken in a trial of the OX40 agonist ivuxolimab. For the CDR3, the DNA is TGTGCCAGCAGCGTATTGGCTTCTAACTATGGCTACACCTTC. Its translation: CASSVLASNYGYTF.